Below, one T cell receptor beta chain is given with its context. This entry belongs to a study of blood T cell repertoires in COVID-19. As for the study in general: PBMCs, B-cell-depleted T cells, or T cells provided the cDNA or gDNA that made up the material.

TCRdb's copy holds only in-frame clones and misses some; the assay was immunoSEQ multiplex PCR. The sample consists of more than 90,000 clones, approximately 79% of them appearing once. V dropped 1 base and J dropped 2; count of bases not matched to a gene: 4. CDR1 and CDR2 (germline): SEHNR, FQNEAQ (reference sequence). This CDR3 has 15 amino acids. The source is a man over 45 with acute or convalescent COVID-19. The sequencing sample was made of peripheral blood. The rearrangement uses TRBV7-9 and TRBJ2-7; TRBD2 matches 8 bases. The chain's CDR3 is CASSLGGGPPYEQYF. CDR3 in DNA: TGTGCCAGCAGCTTAGGCGGGGGGCCTCCCTACGAGCAGTACTTC.